A single T cell receptor beta chain is shown here with its context. No antigen is known for it. The input lacks base qualities; no much larger clone sits a single base away. According to the study, the label for this sample's time point signals: baseline before first vaccination. Vaccinee samples came from UK trials COV001 and COV002, including a single-blind randomized controlled phase 2/3 trial of AZD1222 (ChAdOx1 nCoV-19) in healthy adults. Trial participant PBMC samples were collected at day 0 and day 28 after the second dose for TCRbeta chain sequencing. The CDR3 numbers 15 residues from cysteine through phenylalanine. Here the CDR3 DNA is all that survives: 45 bases in frame from base 1. For CDR1 and CDR2, the germline V gene lists SNHLY and FYNNEI. The junction shows trimming of 8 bases on V and 0 bases on J, plus 15 bases between the germline ends. The CDR3 regions of human TCRbeta chains were subjected to immunosequencing. The paper's processing steps were these. TCRs in the repertoires were matched against a reference library of SARS-CoV-2-specific TCRs that had been generated with the MIRA antigen-specificity platform. Breadth was defined as the fraction of unique TCRs that were SARS-CoV-2-associated. Depth was defined as the fraction of total T cells that were SARS-CoV-2-associated. Using the MIRA data, each spike-specific TCR was assigned both to the spike region to which the TCR was reactive and to a CD4 or CD8 class. Log10-transformed breadth and depth values were compared by one-way ANOVA with Sidak's multiple comparisons tests. The source is immuneACCESS, and TCRdb retained only in-frame sequences with V and J called. Part of the clones is not carried over; for the studies checked, unresolved V genes explain less than half of this, and the remainder is unexplained. That table furnishes V, J and clone size, whereas the DNA furnished D and trimming. A total of about 140,000 clones appear in this sample, about 86% of them only once. The ten largest clones capture around 3.5% of the sample.

The sample originates from a study of T cell responses to AZD1222 COVID-19 vaccine (dated by TCRdb to the early 2020s). Broadly, across the study: AZD1222 recipients given second doses at about 4 weeks or at about 12 weeks were pooled, since spike-specific TCR depth and breadth were not found to differ between the two schedules. Trial participants were enrolled by age into 18-55, 56-69 and 70-plus year subgroups, with approximately 160, 26 and 62 TCR-sequenced participants respectively. A total of under 250 trial participants underwent TCR sequencing, of whom 200 to 220 had received two doses of AZD1222 and about 25 had received two doses of the MenACWY control vaccine. Results the study describes overall, beyond this receptor: Reportedly, almost half of the unique spike-specific TCRs recognized epitopes lying outside the regions that are mutated in the B.1.351 and B.1.1.7 variants. Vaccine-associated CD4 TCRs spanned the whole spike protein, with dominant responses in regions 160-218 and 743-854. In the small 56-69-year group, the increase in depth fell short of significance, most likely because of low power. Spike-specific TCR breadth and depth rose significantly after two AZD1222 doses compared with day 0 and with MenACWY recipients. Participants were mostly white British, with more females than males. The authors suggested clonal diversity may have been underestimated. No day 14 peak-response samples were available, so repertoires were characterized only after the peak T cell response. Conclusions about previously exposed vaccinees are limited, since just 5 to 7 AZD1222 recipients were seropositive for SARS-CoV-2 at baseline.

This sequence was found in an adult in good health. Sequencing was performed on peripheral blood, taken on day 0 of AZD1222 vaccination. The chain is made from TRBV2 and TRBJ2-3; the D gene is not confidently resolved. The nucleotide sequence is given as TGTGCCAGCGGCCAGACTGGGTTTAGCACAGATACGCAGTATTTT. Its protein reads: CASGQTGFSTDTQYF.